A single sample is the source of the 11 T cell receptor beta chains below, sequenced in a study of identifying expanded T cells in peripheral blood. The protocol was immunoSEQ multiplex PCR, while the TCRdb copy is restricted to in-frame clones and leaves out a portion. Of fewer than 60,000 clones detected, approximately 86% appear once; the ten largest clones hold approximately 15%. What was sequenced was blood. The receptors were gathered from a person aged 18-70 years in good health.

The chain uses TRBV28 and TRBJ1-3; D gene uncertain. CDR1 MDHEN and CDR2 SYDVKM come from the germline V gene. The CDR3 has 13 residues. With 10 bases removed from V and 2 bases from J, the gap between germline ends came to 12 bases. This CDR3 reads CATLGLTGNTIYF. The CDR3, as DNA: TGTGCCACCCTAGGGTTAACTGGAAACACCATATATTTT.

The chain recombines TRBV19 with TRBJ1-1; D not resolved. V was pared by 5 bases and J by 1 base, with 11 bases between. The CDR3 covers 14 residues. CDR1 is LNHDA and CDR2 is SQIVND in the germline V gene (reference sequence). CDR3 DNA: TGTGCCAGTAGTGAACGGACCGGGAACACTGAAGCTTTCTTT. This encodes CASSERTGNTEAFF.

A few counts support this clone. The chain joins TRBV2 to TRBJ1-2; perhaps TRBD1 as D (6 bases). V was shortened by 8 bases and J by 5 bases, with 9 bases between the two germline ends. From germline, CDR1 is SNHLY and CDR2 FYNNEI. CDR3 length equals 11 residues. The CDR3 region is CASGGRYGYTF. The CDR3 DNA follows: TGTGCCAGCGGGGGCCGGTATGGCTACACCTTC. Filled out from reference TRBV2 and TRBJ1-2, the complete variable domain reads EPEVTQTPSHQVTQMGQEVILRCVPISNHLYFYWYRQILGQKVEFLVSFYNNEISEKSEIFDDQFSVERPDGSNFTLKIRSTKLEDSAMYFCASGGRYGYTFGSGTRLTVV.

The chain combines TRBV4-1 with TRBJ2-2, with TRBD1 as a possible D gene (6 bases). CDR3 size: 15 residues. Germline loops: CDR1 MGHRA, CDR2 YSYEKL. Trimming stripped 1 base from V and 1 base from J, with 7 bases between. CDR3 loop: CASSQGTENTGELFF. The CDR3 DNA is TGCGCCAGCAGCCAAGGGACAGAGAACACCGGGGAGCTGTTTTTT.

The rearrangement uses TRBV5-6 and TRBJ2-5; 7 bases align to TRBD1. Germline V gene lookup returns CDR1 SGHDT and CDR2 YYEEEE. V lost 4 bases, J lost 1 base, and 13 bases stayed unmatched. The CDR3 sequence is 17 residues long. CDR3 residues: CASSPLEPWDSQETQYF. The CDR3 DNA sequence: TGTGCCAGCAGCCCACTCGAGCCCTGGGACAGCCAAGAGACCCAGTACTTC.

This clone occurred once. The chain has TRBV29-1 and TRBJ2-7; D not resolved. V was clipped by 6 bases and J by 5 bases, with 17 bases between them. This CDR3 is 13 amino acids long. Germline V lookup: CDR1 SQVTM, CDR2 ANQGSEA. CDR3 region: CSVDAPGRHEQYF. CDR3 coding DNA: TGCAGCGTAGATGCTCCCGGACGCCACGAGCAGTACTTC.

This chain connects TRBV19 to TRBJ2-1; D tentatively reads TRBD1 or TRBD2 (6 bases each). The CDR3 totals 13 residues. The germline V and J ends were trimmed by 8 bases and 8 bases, with 16 bases remaining between them. In germline, CDR1 is LNHDA, CDR2 SQIVND (reference sequence). In DNA form, the CDR3 reads TGTGCCAGTGGACAGACGGGGGTCTATGAGCAGTTCTTC. Translation gives CASGQTGVYEQFF.

This rearrangement joins TRBV18 to TRBJ1-6; no reliable D call. V shed 3 bases and J shed 10 bases, with 13 bases lying between them. CDR1 and CDR2 from the germline V gene are KGHSH and LQKENI. The CDR3 consists of 14 residues. DNA of the CDR3: TGTGCCAGCTCACCGAGGCAGGAAAGGTCACCCCTCCACTTT. It is translated as CASSPRQERSPLHF.

The V and J genes are TRBV29-1 and TRBJ2-3; tentative D call: TRBD1 (6 bases). The CDR3 has 13 amino acids. Trimming shortened V by 5 bases and J by 2 bases, and 11 bases separated the two germline ends. CDR1 is SQVTM and CDR2 is ANQGSEA in the germline V gene. The CDR3 sequence: CSVRTDYTDTQYF. In DNA form, the CDR3 reads TGCAGCGTTAGGACAGACTACACAGATACGCAGTATTTT.

This chain joins TRBV7-8 and TRBJ2-7; D remains unclear. V was trimmed by 1 base and J by 2 bases, leaving 9 bases between them. The CDR3 contains 14 residues. The germline CDR1 and CDR2 sequences are SGHVS and FQNEAQ. The DNA of the CDR3 is TGTGCCAGCAGCTTAGTGGACGGAACCTACGAGCAGTACGTC. Amino acids: CASSLVDGTYEQYV.

The rearrangement uses TRBV11-2 and TRBJ1-1; 7 bases align to TRBD1. There are 13 residues in the CDR3. The germline V gene encodes CDR1 SGHAT and CDR2 FQNNGV. The junction had 7 bases not matched to a gene; V was cut back by 1 base and J by 11 bases. In nucleotides, the CDR3 is TGTGCCAGCAGCTTAGTAGGGGGCGCGGAGGCTTTCTTT. This encodes CASSLVGGAEAFF.